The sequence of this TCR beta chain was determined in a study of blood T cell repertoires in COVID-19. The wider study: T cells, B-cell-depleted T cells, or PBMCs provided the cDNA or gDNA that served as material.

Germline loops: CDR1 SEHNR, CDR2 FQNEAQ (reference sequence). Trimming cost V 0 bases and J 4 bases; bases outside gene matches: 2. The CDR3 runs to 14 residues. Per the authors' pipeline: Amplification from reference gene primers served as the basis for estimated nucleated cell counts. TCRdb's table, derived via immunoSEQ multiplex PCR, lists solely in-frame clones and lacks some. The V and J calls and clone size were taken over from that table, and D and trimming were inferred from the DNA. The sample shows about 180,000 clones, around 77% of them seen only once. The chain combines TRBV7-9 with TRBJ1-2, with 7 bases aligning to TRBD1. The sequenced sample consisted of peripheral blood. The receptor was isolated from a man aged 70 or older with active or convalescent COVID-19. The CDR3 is CASSLATGVYGYTF. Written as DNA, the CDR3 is TGTGCCAGCAGCTTAGCTACAGGGGTCTATGGCTACACCTTC.